The T cell receptor beta chain described here comes from a study of T cells after yellow fever vaccination. The table lists this clonotype with a few counts. Its antigen remains unidentified. TCRdb ran MiXCR on the 5' RACE reads and lists one entry per CDR3 protein. The data contain around 400,000 distinct CDR3 sequences, around 10% of them singletons. The CDR3 runs 15 residues. From germline, CDR1 is SEHNR and CDR2 FQNEAQ (reference sequence). Trimming stripped 5 bases from V and 2 bases from J, with 15 bases between. Study conclusions and caveats: A secondary response was less intense yet reached its peak sooner, at day 5 versus 15.

The TCR comes from a man aged 18 to 30 who received the YFV17D yellow fever vaccine. The gene calls are TRBV7-9 and TRBJ2-5, with D perhaps being TRBD1 or TRBD2 (6 bases each). The sample was PBMCs, taken on the day of the first yellow fever vaccination. The CDR3, as DNA: TGTGCCAGCAGCCAATTGGGGGGCTATCAAGAGACCCAGTACTTC. This codes for CASSQLGGYQETQYF.